This T cell receptor (beta chain) comes out of a study of somatic mutations in cytotoxic T cells in rheumatoid arthritis. Study findings and constraints: Patients with rheumatoid arthritis did not differ significantly from age-matched healthy controls in CD8+ T-cell clonality. The identity of the antigens targeted by the expanded CD8+ clones remained unknown. Per patient, the largest CD8+ clone was found to exceed 20% of CD8+ cells in 8 of 65 cases.

The CDR3 contains 11 residues. Trimming stripped 7 bases from V and 6 bases from J, with 8 bases between. Germline CDR1 LNHDA, CDR2 SQIVND (reference sequence). It was blood donors, about 54% female and with a median age of approximately 58 years (range roughly 20-75), who served as healthy controls. Turning to this clone: Its antigen is not known.

Clones were sequenced by immunoSEQ multiplex PCR, and TCRdb holds only the in-frame ones, with some missing. The sample holds tens of thousands of clones, under 90% seen once. The clonotype originates from a middle-aged man in good health. Sequences were obtained from CD8+ T cells sorted from blood. The chain recombines TRBV19 with TRBJ2-3, with no clear D. The DNA for the CDR3 is TGTGCCAGTAATGGAGATGATACGCAGTATTTT. It yields the protein CASNGDDTQYF.